One sample yielded the 22 T cell receptor beta chains listed below, sequenced in a study of cytomegalovirus exposure and HLA in healthy donors. Method: immunoSEQ multiplex PCR; TCRdb's copy keeps in-frame clones and lacks some. Of 200,000 to 250,000 clones in the sample, around four fifths were seen once. Material: PBMCs. These receptor sequences come from a woman under 40 in good health and CMV-seropositive.

The chain uses TRBV9 and TRBJ1-4, with D tentatively TRBD1 (5 bases). Germline V gene lookup returns CDR1 SGDLS and CDR2 YYNGEE. V was cut by 1 base and J by 5 bases, with 15 bases left in between. CDR3 length: 16 residues. The DNA for the CDR3 is TGTGCCAGCAGCGTACACGAGGGGAAACTAAATGAAAAACTGTTTTTT. Protein: CASSVHEGKLNEKLFF.

The V gene is TRBV5-1, the J gene TRBJ2-5; either TRBD1 or TRBD2 may fit D (5 bases each). Trimming took 0 bases from V and 7 from J, leaving 19 bases between them. Germline-derived CDR1 and CDR2 are SGHRS and YFSETQ. CDR3 length equals 16 residues. CDR3 nucleotide sequence: TGCGCCAGCAGCTTGGCGGCTGGGCAGGGAGCGCCGACCCAGTACTTC. Its protein product is CASSLAAGQGAPTQYF.

The genes are TRBV6-5 and TRBJ2-1; D unresolved. The length of the CDR3 is 14 residues. Trimming pared 6 bases from V and 8 bases from J, leaving 17 bases between. Germline V gives CDR1 MNHEY, CDR2 SVGAGI. CDR3 sequence: CASSPIPVLDEQFF. The CDR3 region has the DNA TGTGCCAGCAGCCCAATCCCCGTCCTCGATGAGCAGTTCTTC.

The CDR3 DNA sequence: TGTGCCAGCAGCCCTCGGACTAGCGAGACGAAGTATTTT. It translates to CASSPRTSETKYF. The chain combines TRBV7-8 with TRBJ2-3, with 9 bases lining up with TRBD2. CDR1 and CDR2 (germline): SGHVS, FQNEAQ. This CDR3 contains 13 residues. V trimming: 5 bases; J trimming: 13 bases; junction bases outside the gene matches: 10. Full variable domain (missing parts from reference TRBV7-8 and TRBJ2-3): GAGVSQSPRYKVAKRGQDVALRCDPISGHVSLFWYQQALGQGPEFLTYFQNEAQLDKSGLPSDRFFAERPEGSVSTLKIQRTQQEDSAVYLCASSPRTSETKYFGPGTRLTVL.

The chain recombines TRBV30 with TRBJ1-2, with D perhaps TRBD1 (5 bases). Germline loops: CDR1 GTSNPN, CDR2 SVGIG (reference sequence). The V end lost 0 bases, the J end lost 2 bases, and 16 bases lay between the germline ends. The CDR3 is 16 amino acids. The CDR3 DNA follows: TGTGCCTGGAGTGTGGGGGGAGAGAGAACCAACTATGGCTACACCTTC. Translating gives CAWSVGGERTNYGYTF.

This clone was counted a few times. J is TRBJ2-2 and V is TRBV30, with D unresolved. The CDR3 totals 12 residues. Trimming took off 4 bases at V and 6 bases at J, with 9 bases between the two ends. The germline CDR1 and CDR2 sequences are GTSNPN and SVGIG (reference sequence). The CDR3 here is CAWNKQPGELFF. CDR3 sequence (DNA): TGTGCCTGGAACAAGCAGCCCGGGGAGCTGTTTTTT.

V usage is TRBV2 and J usage is TRBJ2-7; D perhaps matches TRBD2 (6 bases). Trimming stripped 6 bases from V and 0 bases from J, with 9 bases between. The CDR3 loop spans 13 amino acids. CDR1 and CDR2 from the germline V gene are SNHLY and FYNNEI. The CDR3 loop reads CASRGLYSYEQYF. CDR3 DNA sequence: TGTGCCAGCAGGGGACTCTACTCCTACGAGCAGTACTTC.

The chain has TRBV7-9 and TRBJ2-3; D gene ambiguous. With 4 bases removed from V and 1 base from J, the gap between germline ends came to 12 bases. Looked up from germline, CDR1 is SEHNR and CDR2 is FQNEAQ (reference sequence). The CDR3 runs 15 residues. CDR3 protein: CASSSPPPGTDTQYF. The CDR3 bases are TGTGCCAGCAGCTCCCCTCCTCCAGGCACAGATACGCAGTATTTT.

This clone was observed a handful of times. The rearrangement uses TRBV28 and TRBJ1-5; 8 bases are shared with TRBD1. CDR3 size: 14 residues. CDR1 MDHEN and CDR2 SYDVKM come from the germline V gene. The ends lost 6 bases at V and 4 bases at J; junction bases unmatched: 5. The CDR3 protein is CASRPDRENQPQHF. The CDR3 DNA reads as TGTGCCAGCAGACCGGACAGGGAAAATCAGCCCCAGCATTTT.

The chain uses TRBV5-6 and TRBJ2-1, with 8 bases fitting TRBD2. The CDR3 has 14 residues. Germline assignment: CDR1 SGHDT and CDR2 YYEEEE. Trimming removed 2 bases from V and 5 bases from J; junction bases left unmatched: 3. The CDR3 DNA reads as TGTGCCAGCAGCTTACTGCGGGAGGACAATGAGCAGTTCTTC. It is translated as CASSLLREDNEQFF.

The chain carries TRBV7-2 and TRBJ2-4; D not certain. Germline V gene sequence: CDR1 SGHTA, CDR2 FQGNSA. The CDR3 loop spans 14 amino acids. Trimming pared 4 bases from V and 4 bases from J, leaving 11 bases between. The DNA of the CDR3 is TGTGCCAGCAGCTCGACTTCTTCAAAAAACATTCAGTACTTC. As protein: CASSSTSSKNIQYF.

V and J are TRBV28 and TRBJ2-7, with 8 bases that match TRBD2. The CDR3 covers 18 residues. In germline, CDR1 is MDHEN, CDR2 SYDVKM. V shed 3 bases and J 5 bases; nucleotides not matched to a gene: 18. CDR3 coding DNA: TGTGCCAGCAGTTTTAGGGTGGGGAGAAAGCGGGGGAACAACGAGCAGTACTTC. Encoded protein: CASSFRVGRKRGNNEQYF.

The rearrangement joins TRBV20-1 to TRBJ2-2; D unresolved. Germline V lookup: CDR1 DFQATT, CDR2 SNEGSKA (reference sequence). The CDR3 loop spans 8 amino acids. DNA for the CDR3: TGCAGCACAGGGGAGCTGTTTTTT. Amino acids: CSTGELFF.

This chain links TRBV30 with TRBJ1-4, with unresolved D. The V and J ends lost 5 bases and 3 bases respectively, with 4 bases between them. In germline, CDR1 is GTSNPN, CDR2 SVGIG (reference sequence). There are 11 residues in the CDR3. For the CDR3, the DNA is TGTGCCTGGGGATCTAATGAAAAACTGTTTTTT. Encoded protein: CAWGSNEKLFF. Complete variable domain (other parts from reference TRBV30 and TRBJ1-4): SQTIHQWPATLVQPVGSPLSLECTVEGTSNPNLYWYRQAAGRGLQLLFYSVGIGQISSEVPQNLSASRPQDRQFILSSKKLLLSDSGFYLCAWGSNEKLFFGSGTQLSVL.

This clone has only one observation. The rearrangement joins TRBV6-5 to TRBJ1-1; D is possibly TRBD1 (5 bases). There are 15 residues in the CDR3. The germline gives CDR1 MNHEY, CDR2 SVGAGI. Trimming removed 4 bases from V and 2 bases from J, with 14 bases in between. CDR3 nucleotide sequence: TGTGCCAGCAGTTTAGTGGGGGACTTTAACACTGAAGCTTTCTTT. Protein sequence: CASSLVGDFNTEAFF.

This chain uses TRBV4-1 with TRBJ1-2; D uncertain. The V gene's germline CDR1 is MGHRA and CDR2 YSYEKL. V gave up 0 bases and J gave up 1 base, with 6 bases separating them. This CDR3 comprises 14 residues. The CDR3 DNA reads TGCGCCAGCAGCCAAGACAGAATTAACTATGGCTACACCTTC. It encodes CASSQDRINYGYTF.

V gene TRBV13 combines with J gene TRBJ1-3; 8 bases agree with TRBD1. V dropped 4 bases and J dropped 2; count of bases not matched to a gene: 7. Germline V gene sequence: CDR1 PRHDT, CDR2 FYEKMQ (reference sequence). The CDR3 has 16 amino acids. The CDR3 coding sequence is TGTGCCAGCAGCTCTCGAACAGGGGGAACTGGAAACACCATATATTTT. Its translation: CASSSRTGGTGNTIYF.

This clone came up once. Within the sample, other DNA sequences also encode this same CDR3. The chain recombines TRBV7-2 with TRBJ2-7, with unresolved D. The V end was cut by 1 base, the J end by 1 base, with 8 bases between. This CDR3 has 14 residues. Germline V lookup: CDR1 SGHTA, CDR2 FQGNSA. The chain's CDR3 is CASSLGSGSYEQYF. CDR3 in DNA: TGTGCCAGCAGCTTAGGGTCTGGATCCTACGAGCAGTACTTC.

V gene TRBV28 combines with J gene TRBJ2-7; 8 bases are shared with TRBD1. The CDR3 has 13 amino acids. V lost 7 bases, J lost 0 bases, and 2 bases stayed unmatched. Germline CDR1 reads MDHEN; CDR2 reads SYDVKM. The CDR3 spells CASTGQGSYEQYF. The CDR3, as DNA: TGTGCCAGCACAGGACAGGGCTCCTACGAGCAGTACTTC.

This clone was seen a single time. CDR3 DNA sequence: TGTGCCAGCAGTCCGGGACTAGCGGGAGAGTTATACGAGCAGTACTTC. Its protein product is CASSPGLAGELYEQYF. The chain has TRBV7-9 and TRBJ2-7, with TRBD2 identical over 14 bases. V lost 6 bases, J lost 4 bases, and 8 bases stayed unmatched. Germline lookup yields CDR1 SEHNR and CDR2 FQNEAQ (reference sequence). The CDR3 is 16 residues long.

The chain uses TRBV4-1 and TRBJ2-5; no firm D call. The CDR3 covers 15 residues. Trimming stripped 1 base from V and 5 bases from J, with 14 bases between. Germline V gene lookup returns CDR1 MGHRA and CDR2 YSYEKL. CDR3 amino acids: CASSQGHSGQETQYF. CDR3 sequence (DNA): TGCGCCAGCAGCCAAGGGCACTCAGGCCAGGAGACCCAGTACTTC.

The genes are TRBV9 and TRBJ2-1; D might be TRBD1 (5 bases). Germline V CDR1 and CDR2: SGDLS, YYNGEE. V was pared by 1 base and J by 9 bases, with 11 bases between. This CDR3 is built from 13 residues. Here the CDR3 reads CASSVPGYGEQFF. As DNA, the CDR3 is TGTGCCAGCAGCGTACCAGGGTACGGTGAGCAGTTCTTC.